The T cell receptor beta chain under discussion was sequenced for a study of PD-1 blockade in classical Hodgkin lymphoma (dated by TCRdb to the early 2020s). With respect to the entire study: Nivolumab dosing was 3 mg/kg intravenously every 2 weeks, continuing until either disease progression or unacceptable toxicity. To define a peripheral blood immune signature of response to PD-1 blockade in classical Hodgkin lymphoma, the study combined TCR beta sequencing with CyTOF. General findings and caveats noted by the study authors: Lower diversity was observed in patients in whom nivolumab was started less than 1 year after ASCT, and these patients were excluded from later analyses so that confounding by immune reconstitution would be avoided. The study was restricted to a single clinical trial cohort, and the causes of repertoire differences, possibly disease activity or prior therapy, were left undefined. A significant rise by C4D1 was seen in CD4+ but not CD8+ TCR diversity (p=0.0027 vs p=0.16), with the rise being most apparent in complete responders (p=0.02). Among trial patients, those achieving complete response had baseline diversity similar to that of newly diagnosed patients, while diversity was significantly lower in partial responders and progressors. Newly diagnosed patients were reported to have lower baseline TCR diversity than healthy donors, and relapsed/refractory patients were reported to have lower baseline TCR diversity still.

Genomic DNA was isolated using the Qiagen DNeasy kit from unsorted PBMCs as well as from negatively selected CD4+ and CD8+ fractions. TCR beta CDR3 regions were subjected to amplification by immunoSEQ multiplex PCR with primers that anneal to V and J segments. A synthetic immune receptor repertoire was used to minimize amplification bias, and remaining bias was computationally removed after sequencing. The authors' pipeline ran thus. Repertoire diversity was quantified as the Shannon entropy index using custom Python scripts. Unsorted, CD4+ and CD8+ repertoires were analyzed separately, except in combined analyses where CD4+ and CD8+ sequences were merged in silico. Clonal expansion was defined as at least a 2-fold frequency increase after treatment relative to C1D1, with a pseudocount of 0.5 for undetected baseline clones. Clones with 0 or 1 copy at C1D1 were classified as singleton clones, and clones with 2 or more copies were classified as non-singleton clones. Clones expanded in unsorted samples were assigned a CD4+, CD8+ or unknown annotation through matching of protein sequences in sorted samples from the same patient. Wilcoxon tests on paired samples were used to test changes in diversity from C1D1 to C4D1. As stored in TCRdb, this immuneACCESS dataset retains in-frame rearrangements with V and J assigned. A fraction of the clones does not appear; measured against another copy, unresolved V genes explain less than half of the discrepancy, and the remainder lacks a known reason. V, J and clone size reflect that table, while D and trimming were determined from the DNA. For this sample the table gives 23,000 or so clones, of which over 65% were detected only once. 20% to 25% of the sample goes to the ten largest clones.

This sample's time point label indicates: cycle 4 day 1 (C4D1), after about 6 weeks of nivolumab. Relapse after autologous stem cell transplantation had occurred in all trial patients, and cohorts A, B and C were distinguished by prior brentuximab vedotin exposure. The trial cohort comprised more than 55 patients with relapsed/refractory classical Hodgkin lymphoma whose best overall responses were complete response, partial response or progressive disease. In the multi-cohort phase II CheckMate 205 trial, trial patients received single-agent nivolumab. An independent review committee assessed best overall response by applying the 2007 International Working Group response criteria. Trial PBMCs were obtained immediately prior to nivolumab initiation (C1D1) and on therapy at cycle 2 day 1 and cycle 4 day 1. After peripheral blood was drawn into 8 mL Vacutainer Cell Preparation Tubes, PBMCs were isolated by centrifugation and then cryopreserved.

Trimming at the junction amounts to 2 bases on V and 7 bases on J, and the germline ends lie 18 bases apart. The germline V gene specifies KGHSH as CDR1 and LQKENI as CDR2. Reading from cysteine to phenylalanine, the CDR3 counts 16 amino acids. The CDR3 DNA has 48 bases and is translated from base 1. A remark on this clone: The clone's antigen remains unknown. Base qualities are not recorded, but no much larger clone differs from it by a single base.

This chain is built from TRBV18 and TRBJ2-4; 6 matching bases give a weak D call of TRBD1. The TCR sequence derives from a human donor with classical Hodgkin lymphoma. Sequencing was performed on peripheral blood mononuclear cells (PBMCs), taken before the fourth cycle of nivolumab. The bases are TGTGCCAGCTCACCAATGGAAATTCCAAGGGGGAACATTCAGTACTTC. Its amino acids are CASSPMEIPRGNIQYF.